This T cell receptor (beta chain) was captured in a study of OX40 agonist ivuxolimab in advanced cancers. In the study overall: Ivuxolimab, an antibody acting as an agonist of OX40 (CD134), was used to treat patients.

Sequencing was performed with immunoSEQ multiplex PCR; in TCRdb, only in-frame clones are kept and a portion is missing. The table has about 82,000 clones, around nine tenths seen once. Per the germline V gene, CDR1 is MNHEY and CDR2 is SMNVEV (reference sequence). This CDR3 spans 14 amino acids. Trimming took off 5 bases at V and 1 base at J, with 11 bases between the two ends. The material sequenced was CD4+ or CD8+ T cells sorted from blood, taken in a trial of the OX40 agonist ivuxolimab. The origin of this receptor is an adult with an advanced solid tumor such as melanoma, head and neck, liver or kidney cancer. The V and J genes are TRBV27 and TRBJ2-5; no clear D gene. In DNA form, the CDR3 reads TGTGCCAGCAGTCGTCAAACTACCCAAGAGACCCAGTACTTC. Its translation: CASSRQTTQETQYF.